The 26 T cell receptor beta chains presented below share a single source sample, sequenced in a study of T-cell reconstitution after alpha-beta-depleted transplantation in children (dated by TCRdb to the mid-2010s). Preparation of the library involved PCR. The reads were generated on an Illumina HiSeq 2500. To normalize quantification of the TCRbeta repertoire, the TCR libraries were built with molecular barcoding that relied on unique molecular identifiers. The public sequencing data were trimmed at Q25 with fastp and processed into clonotypes with MiXCR by TCRdb, which kept only in-frame beta chains. Identical CDR3 proteins give one entry, which carries the most common genes and DNA. The table for this sample lists 250,000 to 300,000 distinct CDR3 sequences; about a tenth of them were counted only once. The ten largest account for about 9.5% of the sample. This specimen was PBMCs from the stem cell graft donor, taken from the stem cell graft. All receptors derive from a human donor who donated a stem cell graft to a child with SCID.

This clonotype was seen a few times. This sequence joins TRBV7-8 and TRBJ1-6; no reliable D call. Looked up from germline, CDR1 is SGHVS and CDR2 is FQNEAQ. The CDR3 loop spans 15 amino acids. V was pared by 1 base and J by 7 bases, with 11 bases between. The CDR3 bases are TGTGCCAGCAGCTTAGGTGCAGGCCAAAATTCACCCCTCCACTTT. Protein product: CASSLGAGQNSPLHF.

On this clonotype: An end of the junction does not agree with germline; a read error may underlie this. The V and J genes are TRBV27 and TRBJ2-2; D perhaps matches TRBD1 (6 bases). The germline V gene has CDR1 MNHEY and CDR2 SMNVEV (reference sequence). The CDR3 is 15 amino acids. CDR3 sequence (DNA): TGTGCCAGCAGTTTCAACAGGGAAAACACCGTGGAGCTGTTTTTT. It yields the protein CASSFNRENTVELFF.

This clonotype occurred many times. The chain recombines TRBV6-1 with TRBJ1-2; D call uncertain. This CDR3 has 14 amino acids. CDR1 is MNHNS and CDR2 is SASEGT in the germline V gene. V was cut by 7 bases and J by 7 bases, with 19 bases left in between. CDR3 loop: CASTMGRREGGYTF. Written as DNA, the CDR3 is TGTGCCAGCACCATGGGGAGGAGGGAGGGTGGCTACACCTTC.

This sequence joins TRBV11-2 and TRBJ2-1, with D uncertain. This CDR3 is 11 amino acids long. Trimming removed 6 bases at V and 8 bases at J, with 8 bases between. The germline V gene has CDR1 SGHAT and CDR2 FQNNGV. CDR3 nucleotides: TGTGCCAGCAGAGAGGCCCATGAGCAGTTCTTC. Protein sequence: CASREAHEQFF.

The chain has TRBV6-1 and TRBJ1-6, with D hard to call. The germline CDR1 and CDR2 sequences are MNHNS and SASEGT. The CDR3 is 13 residues long. Trimming pared 6 bases from V and 8 bases from J, leaving 11 bases between. CDR3 in amino acids: CASRPDRYSPLHF. In DNA form, the CDR3 reads TGTGCCAGCAGACCAGACCGTTATTCACCCCTCCACTTT.

Ten or more counts support this clonotype. The chain joins TRBV29-1 to TRBJ2-3, with D unresolved. This CDR3 has 12 residues. Germline assignment: CDR1 SQVTM and CDR2 ANQGSEA. Trimming removed 3 bases at V and 4 bases at J, with 8 bases between. The CDR3: CSVESGADTQYF. As DNA, the CDR3 is TGCAGCGTTGAGAGTGGCGCAGATACGCAGTATTTT.

This clonotype was seen ten or more times. The chain combines TRBV7-8 with TRBJ2-7; D is unresolved. Trimming left V 4 bases short and J 5 bases short, with 6 bases between. The CDR3 runs to 11 residues. CDR1 is SGHVS and CDR2 is FQNEAQ in the germline V gene. Here the CDR3 DNA reads TGTGCCAGCAGCTCACAAAACGAGCAGTACTTC. Translating gives CASSSQNEQYF.

This clonotype was seen only a few times. The V gene is TRBV6-2 or TRBV6-3, the J gene TRBJ2-3; D may be TRBD1 (6 bases). Germline V lookup: CDR1 MNHEY, CDR2 SVGEGT. This CDR3 has 18 residues. Trimming took 2 bases from V and 3 from J, leaving 21 bases between them. CDR3 sequence reads: CASSYARGETQGTDTQYF. The CDR3 region has the DNA TGTGCCAGCAGTTACGCCCGAGGGGAGACCCAGGGGACAGATACGCAGTATTTT.

The V and J genes are TRBV18 and TRBJ1-3; D gene uncertain. The V end lost 5 bases, the J end lost 1 base, and 9 bases lay between the germline ends. Germline V CDR1 and CDR2: KGHSH, LQKENI. The CDR3 is made up of 14 amino acids. CDR3 bases: TGTGCCAGCTCAAAGGACCCGTCTGGAAACACCATATATTTT. Protein product: CASSKDPSGNTIYF. Combining the CDR3 with reference TRBV18 and TRBJ1-3 gives the whole variable domain NAGVMQNPRHLVRRRGQEARLRCSPMKGHSHVYWYRQLPEEGLKFMVYLQKENIIDESGMPKERFSAEFPKEGPSILRIQQVVRGDSAAYFCASSKDPSGNTIYFGEGSWLTVV.

In its sample, this clonotype was seen a few times. V is TRBV7-3 and J is TRBJ1-1, with D unclear. Germline-derived CDR1 and CDR2 are SGHTA and FQGTGA. The CDR3 length is 13 residues. V shed 5 bases and J shed 3 bases, with 10 bases lying between them. Written as DNA, the CDR3 is TGTGCCAGCAGCCTAGACCTCGACACTGAAGCTTTCTTT. This gives the protein CASSLDLDTEAFF.

This clonotype was seen more than once but under ten times. The V call is TRBV20-1, the J call TRBJ2-5; possible D gene TRBD1, 5 bases. Germline V lookup: CDR1 DFQATT, CDR2 SNEGSKA (reference sequence). V lost 7 bases to trimming and J lost 2 bases, with 14 bases between them. CDR3 length: 13 residues. CDR3 amino acids: CSVSLGAQETQYF. The CDR3 DNA reads as TGCAGTGTCTCCCTTGGGGCACAAGAGACCCAGTACTTC.

In this sample, this clonotype turned up a few times. The chain's CDR3 is CASSYSQTLEPYTF. The CDR3 bases are TGTGCCAGCAGTTACTCGCAGACCCTAGAACCCTACACCTTC. The chain joins TRBV6-5 to TRBJ1-2; D is uncertain. Germline CDR1 MNHEY, CDR2 SVGAGI. V was shortened by 0 bases and J by 10 bases, with 15 bases between the two germline ends. This CDR3 has 14 residues.

The V and J genes are TRBV5-6 and TRBJ2-5, with no clear D. Germline CDR1 SGHDT, CDR2 YYEEEE. V dropped 0 bases and J dropped 5 bases, with 14 bases sitting between them. The CDR3 has 15 residues. CDR3 sequence reads: CASSLVGNSRETQYF. The CDR3 region has the DNA TGTGCCAGCAGCTTGGTTGGCAATTCCAGGGAGACCCAGTACTTC.

This clonotype was picked up many times. The CDR3 here is CASSLDLAGDIQYF. The CDR3 DNA reads TGTGCCAGCAGCTTAGATCTAGCGGGGGACATTCAGTACTTC. This chain joins TRBV11-2 and TRBJ2-4; TRBD2 matches 10 bases. Germline lookup yields CDR1 SGHAT and CDR2 FQNNGV. The CDR3 loop spans 14 amino acids. With V trimmed by 0 bases and J by 8 bases, 1 base remained unmatched. The variable domain in full, with the rest retrieved from reference TRBV11-2 and TRBJ2-4, is EAGVAQSPRYKIIEKRQSVAFWCNPISGHATLYWYQQILGQGPKLLIQFQNNGVVDDSQLPKDRFSAERLKGVDSTLKIQPAKLEDSAVYLCASSLDLAGDIQYFGAGTRLSVL.

This clonotype was seen repeatedly, ten times or more. The genes are TRBV4-1 and TRBJ2-3; the match to TRBD2 covers 7 bases. The length of the CDR3 is 16 residues. CDR1 is MGHRA and CDR2 is YSYEKL in the germline V gene. V gave up 0 bases and J gave up 5 bases; unmatched junction bases: 8. The CDR3 DNA reads as TGCGCCAGCAGCCAAGATGTTAGGGCTAGCGGAGATACGCAGTATTTT. Its translation: CASSQDVRASGDTQYF.

The sample holds a few counts of this clonotype. This chain connects TRBV10-3 to TRBJ2-7; D might be TRBD1 (6 bases). Trimming removed 3 bases at V and 2 bases at J, with 20 bases between. The CDR3 is 17 residues long. CDR1 is ENHRY and CDR2 is SYGVKD in the germline V gene. CDR3 residues: CAISDWTESWGTYEQYF. The CDR3 nucleotides read TGTGCCATCAGTGACTGGACAGAGTCCTGGGGAACCTACGAGCAGTACTTC.

In DNA form, the CDR3 reads TGCAGCGTTGAAGATCAGGTTGTAGGGGGCTACACCTTC. Translation gives CSVEDQVVGGYTF. This chain connects TRBV29-1 to TRBJ1-2, with unresolved D. This CDR3 region has 13 residues. Per germline, CDR1 SQVTM and CDR2 ANQGSEA. Between the trimmed V and J ends, which lost 0 bases and 8 bases, there was a span of 13 bases.

This clonotype was seen ten or more times. V is TRBV5-1 and J is TRBJ1-2, with 7 bases fitting TRBD1. V was pared by 3 bases and J by 4 bases, with 6 bases of the junction left unmatched. The CDR3 has 14 amino acids. Looked up from germline, CDR1 is SGHRS and CDR2 is YFSETQ. As DNA, the CDR3 is TGCGCCAGCAGCTCCTTACAGGGGAGCTATGGCTACACCTTC. Translating it yields CASSSLQGSYGYTF.

This clonotype was seen only a few times. V gene TRBV5-1 combines with J gene TRBJ2-1; D gene uncertain. Per the germline V gene, CDR1 is SGHRS and CDR2 is YFSETQ. CDR3 size: 19 residues. V lost 0 bases and J lost 0, with 19 bases in between. CDR3 sequence reads: CASSLGLGTPSSSYNEQFF. CDR3 in DNA: TGCGCCAGCAGCTTGGGTCTGGGAACCCCATCGAGCTCCTACAATGAGCAGTTCTTC. Filled out from reference TRBV5-1 and TRBJ2-1, the complete variable domain reads KAGVTQTPRYLIKTRGQQVTLSCSPISGHRSVSWYQQTPGQGLQFLFEYFSETQRNKGNFPGRFSGRQFSNSRSEMNVSTLELGDSALYLCASSLGLGTPSSSYNEQFFGPGTRLTVL.

V is TRBV20-1 and J is TRBJ1-6; unclear D gene. The length of the CDR3 is 14 residues. Germline loops: CDR1 DFQATT, CDR2 SNEGSKA (reference sequence). Deletions cut 5 bases from V and 0 bases from J, with 8 bases between. This chain's CDR3 is CSALGSSYNSPLHF. In DNA form, the CDR3 reads TGCAGTGCTTTAGGTAGCTCCTATAATTCACCCCTCCACTTT.

In this sample, this clonotype turned up a few times. The gene calls are TRBV11-3 and TRBJ1-5, with D maybe TRBD1 (6 bases). The CDR3 length is 15 residues. Germline CDR1 and CDR2: SGHNT and YENEEA. The germline V and J ends were trimmed by 4 bases and 7 bases, with 17 bases remaining between them. For the CDR3, the DNA is TGTGCCAGCAGCTGCGCCTCGGGGGGCGTACAGCCCCAGCATTTT. It encodes CASSCASGGVQPQHF.

This chain uses TRBV7-9 with TRBJ1-3; no clear D. Trimming took off 2 bases at V and 3 bases at J, with 14 bases between the two ends. The V gene's germline CDR1 is SEHNR and CDR2 FQNEAQ (reference sequence). This CDR3 spans 16 amino acids. The CDR3, as DNA: TGTGCCAGCAGCTTATTTGCCGGATCGGGTGGAAACACCATATATTTT. It translates to CASSLFAGSGGNTIYF.

The sample holds a few counts of this clonotype. The gene calls are TRBV20-1 and TRBJ2-7; 7 nucleotides line up with TRBD2. CDR3 length: 15 residues. From germline, CDR1 is DFQATT and CDR2 SNEGSKA (reference sequence). The V and J ends lost 2 bases and 2 bases, in that order; junction bases with no gene match: 9. CDR3 nucleotides: TGCAGTGCTAGAAGGCTTGGCGGGGGACCCTACGAGCAGTACTTC. This codes for CSARRLGGGPYEQYF.

This clonotype came up many times. The chain links TRBV15 to TRBJ2-6; D gene ambiguous. V lost 0 bases and J 1 base, leaving 4 bases between the germline ends. There are 15 residues in the CDR3. Germline CDR1 LNHNV, CDR2 YYDKDF (reference sequence). The CDR3 loop reads CATSRDRSGANVLTF. The CDR3 nucleotides read TGTGCCACCAGCAGAGACAGGTCTGGGGCCAACGTCCTGACTTTC.

This clonotype was counted only a few times. Being one base from a much bigger clone, this may be a read error. This chain joins TRBV10-2 and TRBJ1-1, with D maybe TRBD1 (6 bases). Germline lookup yields CDR1 WSHSY and CDR2 SAAADI. Trimming stripped 5 bases from V and 8 bases from J, with 12 bases between. The CDR3 consists of 12 residues. CDR3 sequence reads: CASSKGEIEAFF. The CDR3 nucleotides are TGCGCCAGCAGTAAGGGGGAGATAGAAGCTTTCTTT.

The table lists this clonotype with many counts. The chain combines TRBV7-6 with TRBJ2-7; 9 bases align to TRBD2. J gave up 2 bases and V 5 bases, and 7 bases lay outside the gene matches. This CDR3 comprises 15 residues. CDR1 and CDR2 from the germline V gene are SGHVS and FNYEAQ. This chain's CDR3 is CASSPRLADTYEQYF. The CDR3 nucleotides are TGTGCCAGCAGCCCTCGACTAGCGGATACCTACGAGCAGTACTTC.